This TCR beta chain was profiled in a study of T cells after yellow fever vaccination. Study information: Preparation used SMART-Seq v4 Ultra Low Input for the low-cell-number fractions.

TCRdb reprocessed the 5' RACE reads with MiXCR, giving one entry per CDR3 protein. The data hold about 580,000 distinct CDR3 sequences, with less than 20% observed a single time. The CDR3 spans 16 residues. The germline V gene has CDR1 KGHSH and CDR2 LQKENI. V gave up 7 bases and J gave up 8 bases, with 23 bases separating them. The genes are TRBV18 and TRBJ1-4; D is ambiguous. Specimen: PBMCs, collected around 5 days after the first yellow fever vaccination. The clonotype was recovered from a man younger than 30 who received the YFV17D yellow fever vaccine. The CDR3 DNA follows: TGTGCCAGCTACCCGGCTCAACAGATCTCGCGGGAAAAACTGTTTTTT. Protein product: CASYPAQQISREKLFF.